Listed below are T cell receptor beta chains from one sample, sequenced in a study of T cell responses to AZD1222 COVID-19 vaccine. TCRdb keeps only in-frame clones here, not all; method: immunoSEQ multiplex PCR. Here the sample spans 97,000 or so clones, 88% being singletons. The specimen was peripheral blood, collected on day 0 of AZD1222 vaccination. The receptor set was obtained from an adult in good health. The CDR3 runs from the conserved cysteine through the conserved F or W. Fields, in order: V gene, J gene, D gene, clone size, CDR3 protein, CDR3 DNA. D genes are given only for firm matches. Some rows mark clone size as missing; the rest say once, few, many or name a class of expanded clone.

v_gene: TRBV2; j_gene: TRBJ2-1; d_gene: NA; abundance: NA; CDR3aa: CASSVIAFFNNEQFF; CDR3nt: TGTGCCAGCAGTGTGATCGCGTTTTTCAACAATGAGCAGTTCTTC
v_gene: TRBV6-2/TRBV6-3; j_gene: TRBJ2-5; d_gene: NA; abundance: NA; CDR3aa: CASTYQQGDLKTQYF; CDR3nt: TGTGCCAGCACTTACCAACAGGGCGACTTAAAGACCCAGTACTTC
v_gene: TRBV7-3; j_gene: TRBJ1-2; d_gene: NA; abundance: NA; CDR3aa: CASSSDSHSSGYTF; CDR3nt: TGTGCCAGCAGCTCGGACAGTCATTCAAGCGGCTACACCTTC
v_gene: TRBV7-2; j_gene: TRBJ1-2; d_gene: NA; abundance: NA; CDR3aa: CASRQQIQGHIYGYTF; CDR3nt: TGTGCCAGCAGGCAACAAATACAGGGACACATCTATGGCTACACCTTC
v_gene: TRBV12-3/TRBV12-4; j_gene: TRBJ2-5; d_gene: NA; abundance: NA; CDR3aa: CASTDQETQYF; CDR3nt: TGTGCCAGCACAGACCAAGAGACCCAGTACTTC
v_gene: TRBV3-1/TRBV3-2; j_gene: TRBJ1-3; d_gene: NA; abundance: NA; CDR3aa: CASSQGTDDSGNTIYF; CDR3nt: TGTGCCAGCAGCCAAGGGACGGACGACTCTGGAAACACCATATATTTT
v_gene: TRBV6-5; j_gene: TRBJ2-7; d_gene: TRBD2; abundance: few; CDR3aa: CASRSGTSDSAEQYF; CDR3nt: TGTGCCAGCAGGTCTGGGACTAGCGATTCCGCCGAGCAGTACTTC
v_gene: TRBV7-9; j_gene: TRBJ1-2; d_gene: TRBD1; abundance: NA; CDR3aa: CASTSPDRLWGYTF; CDR3nt: TGTGCCAGCACCTCCCCGGACAGGCTCTGGGGCTACACCTTC
v_gene: TRBV10-3; j_gene: TRBJ2-7; d_gene: NA; abundance: NA; CDR3aa: CAISRELSSYEQYF; CDR3nt: TGTGCCATCTCGCGTGAACTTTCCTCCTACGAGCAGTACTTC
v_gene: TRBV19; j_gene: TRBJ2-7; d_gene: NA; abundance: NA; CDR3aa: CASSTGGGKGEQYF; CDR3nt: TGTGCCAGTAGTACCGGGGGAGGAAAGGGTGAGCAGTACTTC
v_gene: TRBV2; j_gene: TRBJ1-2; d_gene: NA; abundance: NA; CDR3aa: CASSEVALDGYGYTF; CDR3nt: TGTGCCAGCAGTGAGGTGGCATTGGACGGCTATGGCTACACCTTC